The T cell receptor (beta chain) under discussion was sequenced for a study of blood T cells in healthy people across ages. Study findings and constraints: The percentage of naive T cells correlated strongly with TCR beta diversity. The study could not conclusively compare naive and antigen-experienced cells, given its unsorted PBMCs.

This clonotype was detected only a few times. Antigen unknown. Using a J-beta primer mix together with a sample-barcoded 5' primer, a second PCR was run for roughly 7 to 12 cycles. TCRdb reanalysed the 5' RACE reads using MiXCR and keeps one entry per CDR3 protein. The table has 1.4 million or so distinct CDR3 sequences, around 40% seen once. Drawing of peripheral blood yielded about 10 milliliters from each donor. A minimum of 6 micrograms of total RNA was extracted per sample. The TCR comes from a woman aged 18-35 years in good health. The material sequenced was blood.

CDR3 DNA: TGTGCCAGCAGTGCCGCCTGGGGAGATACGCAGTATTTT. Translation gives CASSAAWGDTQYF. The J gene is TRBJ2-3, the V gene TRBV6-5; D is unclear. Trimming removed 5 bases from V and 5 bases from J, with 11 bases in between. The CDR3 is 13 residues long. From germline, CDR1 is MNHEY and CDR2 SVGAGI.